These 23 T cell receptor beta chains came from one sample sequenced in a study of blood T cell repertoires in COVID-19. The protocol was immunoSEQ multiplex PCR, while the TCRdb copy is restricted to in-frame clones and leaves out a portion. The table lists about 120,000 clones, more than 75% of them singletons. The sample was peripheral blood. These receptors were obtained from a middle-aged man with acute or convalescent COVID-19.

This chain uses TRBV3-1 (or the pseudogene TRBV3-2) with TRBJ1-1; no clear D. The CDR3 has 15 residues. V was clipped by 1 base and J by 2 bases, with 11 bases between them. Germline V CDR1 and CDR2: LGHDT, YNNKEL (reference sequence). The DNA of the CDR3 is TGTGCCAGCAGCCAAGTGGTGGCTTTAAACACTGAAGCTTTCTTT. It translates to CASSQVVALNTEAFF.

V and J are TRBV13 and TRBJ2-2; 13 bases are a match to TRBD2. This CDR3 has 19 amino acids. V gave up 5 bases and J gave up 0 bases; unmatched junction bases: 9. Germline CDR1 PRHDT, CDR2 FYEKMQ (reference sequence). As DNA, the CDR3 is TGTGCCAGCAGCAACGAAGGACTAGCGGGGGAGACGAACACCGGGGAGCTGTTTTTT. It specifies CASSNEGLAGETNTGELFF.

V gene TRBV15 combines with J gene TRBJ1-6; 7 bases map to TRBD1. The CDR3 loop spans 17 amino acids. V lost 0 bases, J lost 7 bases, and 9 bases stayed unmatched. CDR1 and CDR2 (germline): LNHNV, YYDKDF (reference sequence). The chain's CDR3 is CATSRDYEDRQNSPLHF. Here the CDR3 DNA reads TGTGCCACCAGCAGAGATTATGAGGACAGGCAGAATTCACCCCTCCACTTT.

This sequence joins TRBV20-1 and TRBJ1-4; D not resolved. Germline V gives CDR1 DFQATT, CDR2 SNEGSKA (reference sequence). The CDR3 has 14 residues. Trimming removed 3 bases at V and 2 bases at J, with 10 bases between. CDR3 amino acids: CSASRGRTNEKLFF. CDR3 nucleotides: TGCAGTGCTAGTAGAGGGAGGACTAATGAAAAACTGTTTTTT.

The CDR3 nucleotides are TGTGCCAGCAGCTTAAAGTCAGGGGGCGCCTACGAGCAGTACTTC. Encoded protein: CASSLKSGGAYEQYF. The V call is TRBV11-2, the J call TRBJ2-7; 8 nucleotides align to TRBD1. The CDR3 totals 15 residues. Germline CDR1 SGHAT, CDR2 FQNNGV. V lost 2 bases and J lost 2; bases outside the gene matches: 5.

As DNA, the CDR3 is TGTGCCAGCAGCTTAGTTGTAGGGAGACTAACAACCAACACTGAAGCTTTCTTT. Translated, it gives CASSLVVGRLTTNTEAFF. The chain joins TRBV7-6 to TRBJ1-1; D gene uncertain. Trimming pared 1 base from V and 2 bases from J, leaving 20 bases between. Per germline, CDR1 SGHVS and CDR2 FNYEAQ. This CDR3 spans 18 amino acids.

The J gene is TRBJ1-3, the V gene TRBV9; 8 positions match TRBD1. The CDR3 sequence is 17 residues long. Germline lookup yields CDR1 SGDLS and CDR2 YYNGEE. With 0 bases clipped from V and 2 bases from J, the junction kept 7 bases outside the gene matches. The CDR3 protein is CASSVELWTGPGNTIYF. As DNA, the CDR3 is TGTGCCAGCAGCGTAGAACTCTGGACAGGGCCTGGAAACACCATATATTTT.

The V and J genes are TRBV9 and TRBJ2-7; 12 bases are shared with TRBD1. The junction had 4 bases not matched to a gene; V was cut back by 3 bases and J by 3 bases. The CDR3 sequence is 15 residues long. In germline, CDR1 is SGDLS, CDR2 YYNGEE. The CDR3 coding sequence is TGTGCCAGCAGCGCCGGGACAGGGGGCCACTACGAGCAGTACTTC. This encodes CASSAGTGGHYEQYF.

The chain links TRBV25-1 to TRBJ2-7; tentatively, D is TRBD1 (6 bases). V was cut by 10 bases and J by 6 bases, with 19 bases left in between. Germline V gene sequence: CDR1 MGHDK, CDR2 SYGVNS. The length of the CDR3 is 13 residues. As DNA, the CDR3 is TGTGCCACCCGGGGACACAGCCCTTTCGAGCAGTACTTC. The encoded protein is CATRGHSPFEQYF.

The gene calls are TRBV9 and TRBJ1-6, with a tentative D call TRBD1 (5 bases). This CDR3 comprises 14 residues. Trimming took 3 bases from V and 5 from J, leaving 9 bases between them. The germline V gene encodes CDR1 SGDLS and CDR2 YYNGEE. CDR3 sequence (DNA): TGTGCCAGCAGCGAGGGGCCAAATAATTCACCCCTCCACTTT. This codes for CASSEGPNNSPLHF.

This chain uses TRBV2 with TRBJ2-7; TRBD1 matches 11 bases. The CDR3 length is 15 residues. The trim removed 6 bases at V and 3 bases at J, leaving 7 bases unmatched. CDR1 SNHLY and CDR2 FYNNEI come from the germline V gene. CDR3 in DNA: TGTGCCAGCAGCTCCGCCGGGACAGGGGGCTACGAGCAGTACTTC. It codes for CASSSAGTGGYEQYF.

The J gene is TRBJ1-6, the V gene TRBV4-3; D uncertain. The CDR3 is made up of 14 amino acids. The ends were cut back, 0 bases at V and 11 bases at J, with 11 bases in the middle. Germline lookup yields CDR1 LGHNA and CDR2 YSLEER. The CDR3 loop reads CASSQDRLQTPLHF. Written as DNA, the CDR3 is TGCGCCAGCAGCCAAGATAGGTTACAGACACCCCTCCACTTT.

The rearrangement links TRBV27 to TRBJ2-1; 8 bases agree with TRBD2. The J segment lost 6 bases and the V segment lost 6 bases, leaving 4 bases of the junction unmatched. The CDR3 has 13 amino acids. Germline CDR1 reads MNHEY; CDR2 reads SMNVEV (reference sequence). CDR3 sequence reads: CASRRGGFNEQFF. In DNA form, the CDR3 reads TGTGCCAGCAGACGGGGGGGCTTCAATGAGCAGTTCTTC.

V usage is TRBV7-2 and J usage is TRBJ2-5, with 10 bases identical to TRBD2. The CDR3 is 16 residues long. The germline CDR1 and CDR2 sequences are SGHTA and FQGNSA. V dropped 4 bases and J dropped 1; count of bases not matched to a gene: 6. The CDR3 region is CASSSNSGGAQETQYF. Written as DNA, the CDR3 is TGTGCCAGCAGCTCAAACAGCGGGGGGGCCCAAGAGACCCAGTACTTC.

This chain connects TRBV5-4 to TRBJ2-5; D may be TRBD2 (5 bases). V was clipped by 4 bases and J by 10 bases, with 11 bases between them. Per the germline V gene, CDR1 is SGHNT and CDR2 is YYREEE (reference sequence). The CDR3 runs 11 residues. CDR3 sequence reads: CASSLDSHQYF. CDR3 DNA: TGTGCCAGCAGCCTGGACTCGCACCAGTACTTC. Complete variable domain (other parts from reference TRBV5-4 and TRBJ2-5): ETGVTQSPTHLIKTRGQQVTLRCSSQSGHNTVSWYQQALGQGPQFIFQYYREEENGRGNFPPRFSGLQFPNYSSELNVNALELDDSALYLCASSLDSHQYFGPGTRLLVL.

This chain links TRBV3-1 (or the pseudogene TRBV3-2) with TRBJ2-1; 7 bases line up with TRBD2. The CDR3 consists of 15 residues. With 4 bases clipped from V and 2 bases from J, the junction kept 5 bases outside the gene matches. Germline CDR1 and CDR2: LGHDT and YNNKEL (reference sequence). CDR3 region: CASSLLSGPYNEQFF. The CDR3 DNA sequence: TGTGCCAGCAGCCTACTTAGCGGGCCCTACAATGAGCAGTTCTTC.

This sequence joins TRBV2 and TRBJ2-3, with 8 bases aligning to TRBD2. This CDR3 contains 16 residues. The germline V gene has CDR1 SNHLY and CDR2 FYNNEI. The trim removed 3 bases at V and 5 bases at J, leaving 10 bases unmatched. The CDR3 protein is CASSDVGGGTKDTQYF. CDR3 coding DNA: TGTGCCAGCAGTGACGTTGGCGGGGGGACAAAAGATACGCAGTATTTT.

In DNA, the CDR3 is TGTGCCAGCAGCGTAGCGCAGACAGACACCGGGGAGCTGTTTTTT. It translates to CASSVAQTDTGELFF. J is TRBJ2-2 and V is TRBV9; D is perhaps TRBD1 (5 bases). Germline V CDR1 and CDR2: SGDLS, YYNGEE. V shed 0 bases and J shed 3 bases, with 9 bases lying between them. This CDR3 comprises 15 residues.

V usage is TRBV20-1 and J usage is TRBJ1-2; D call uncertain. V was pared by 1 base and J by 8 bases, with 8 bases between. Germline values: CDR1 DFQATT, CDR2 SNEGSKA (reference sequence). CDR3 length equals 11 residues. CDR3 sequence (DNA): TGCAGTGCTAGAGTGGGCTGGGGCTACACCTTC. Its protein is CSARVGWGYTF.

The genes are TRBV6-5 and TRBJ1-2; TRBD1 matches 8 bases. Germline V CDR1 and CDR2: MNHEY, SVGAGI. V lost 0 bases and J lost 6; bases outside the gene matches: 6. The CDR3 spans 15 residues. CDR3 region: CASSYSGRGPDGYTF. As DNA, the CDR3 is TGTGCCAGCAGTTACTCGGGCAGGGGGCCAGATGGCTACACCTTC.

The rearrangement joins TRBV7-9 to TRBJ1-4; maybe TRBD1 (6 bases). Trimming removed 4 bases from V and 2 bases from J, with 11 bases in between. This CDR3 region has 15 residues. Germline V gene lookup returns CDR1 SEHNR and CDR2 FQNEAQ (reference sequence). CDR3 sequence (DNA): TGTGCCAGCAGCTCCCAGGGGAATACTAATGAAAAACTGTTTTTT. Translated, it gives CASSSQGNTNEKLFF.

As for this clone: One end of the junction is discordant with germline, which a read error may explain. This chain links TRBV7-8 with TRBJ1-2; TRBD1 aligns across 8 bases. This CDR3 contains 14 residues. Germline lookup yields CDR1 SGHVS and CDR2 FQNEAQ. The CDR3 nucleotides are TGTGCCAGCAGCTTAAGTGGGACAGGATATGGCCACACCTTC. This encodes CASSLSGTGYGHTF.

The chain has TRBV6-2 or TRBV6-3 and TRBJ2-1; no clear D. From germline, CDR1 is MNHEY and CDR2 SVGEGT. This CDR3 is built from 16 residues. V lost 4 bases and J 0 bases, leaving 13 bases between the germline ends. The CDR3 nucleotides read TGTGCCAGCAGTTCCGGCCATTGGAGCTCCTACAATGAGCAGTTCTTC. Its translation is CASSSGHWSSYNEQFF.